One and the same sample provided the 15 T cell receptor beta chains below, sequenced in a study of T cell repertoires in cytomegalovirus infection (dated by TCRdb to between 2017 and 2020). Reads for this sample came from an Illumina HiSeq 1500. The public reads were quality trimmed at Q25 with fastp and then assembled into clones with MiXCR by TCRdb, keeping productive beta chains. Rows with a matching CDR3 protein are joined into one entry that keeps the most common DNA and genes. For this sample there are 740,000 or so distinct CDR3 sequences; less than 40% appear just once. Clones ranked in the top ten supply around 3% of the sample. Sample: PBMCs. These receptors were taken from a human donor in good health (CMV status not recorded). Some clones in this sample may be carry-over from other donors' samples.

This clonotype was picked up a small number of times. The chain links TRBV6-1 to TRBJ2-7; a possible D gene is TRBD1 (6 bases). V dropped 1 base and J dropped 0 bases, with 10 bases sitting between them. This CDR3 has 15 residues. From germline, CDR1 is MNHNS and CDR2 SASEGT. Here the CDR3 reads CASSEEEGHSYEQYF. The CDR3 region has the DNA TGTGCCAGCAGTGAAGAAGAGGGACACTCCTACGAGCAGTACTTC.

V is TRBV6-5 and J is TRBJ1-2, with TRBD1 matching over 9 bases. Germline V CDR1 and CDR2: MNHEY, SVGAGI. The CDR3 is made up of 14 amino acids. V shed 4 bases, J shed 3 bases, and the junction held 3 bases outside the gene matches. The CDR3, as DNA: TGTGCCAGCAGTTCCTGGACAGGGGACTATGGCTACACCTTC. Translated, it gives CASSSWTGDYGYTF.

This clonotype has only a few counts. The J gene is TRBJ1-4, the V gene TRBV29-1, with 7 bases that match TRBD1. Germline trimming cut 7 bases from V and 6 bases from J; bases unmatched to any gene: 8. Germline V gene sequence: CDR1 SQVTM, CDR2 ANQGSEA. The CDR3 totals 13 residues. CDR3: CSAISGTDEKLFF. CDR3 sequence (DNA): TGCAGCGCGATCTCCGGGACAGATGAAAAACTGTTTTTT.

This clonotype has just a few counts. The J gene is TRBJ1-1, the V gene TRBV7-8; no reliable D call. Per the germline V gene, CDR1 is SGHVS and CDR2 is FQNEAQ. This CDR3 comprises 14 residues. The germline V and J ends were trimmed by 7 bases and 4 bases, with 16 bases remaining between them. The CDR3 DNA reads TGTGCCAGCACTCCAGGAGGAGGTTTCACTGAAGCTTTCTTT. Protein product: CASTPGGGFTEAFF.

The CDR3 is CASSLLGQALGELFF. The CDR3 DNA follows: TGTGCCAGCAGTTTATTGGGACAGGCCTTAGGGGAGCTGTTTTTT. The V and J genes are TRBV12-3 or TRBV12-4 and TRBJ2-2; 8 nucleotides agree with TRBD1. The CDR3 has 15 residues. The junction had 7 bases not matched to a gene; V was cut back by 2 bases and J by 8 bases.

The sample holds a few counts of this clonotype. V gene TRBV5-6 combines with J gene TRBJ2-1, with 9 bases fitting TRBD1. With V trimmed by 4 bases and J by 5 bases, 7 bases remained unmatched. The V gene's germline CDR1 is SGHDT and CDR2 YYEEEE. This CDR3 is 15 amino acids long. The CDR3 loop reads CASSHLGQGNNEQFF. DNA of the CDR3: TGTGCCAGCAGCCATCTGGGACAGGGTAACAATGAGCAGTTCTTC. The complete variable domain, with remaining parts taken from reference TRBV5-6 and TRBJ2-1, reads DAGVTQSPTHLIKTRGQQVTLRCSPKSGHDTVSWYQQALGQGPQFIFQYYEEEERQRGNFPDRFSGHQFPNYSSELNVNALLLGDSALYLCASSHLGQGNNEQFFGPGTRLTVL.

Worth noting for this clonotype: This may be a read error: a much more frequent sequence differs by one nucleotide. V gene TRBV7-9 combines with J gene TRBJ1-6; D is possibly TRBD1 (5 bases). The germline CDR1 and CDR2 sequences are SEHNR and FQNEAQ (reference sequence). V was clipped by 3 bases and J by 11 bases, with 14 bases between them. This CDR3 has 14 residues. CDR3 bases: TGTGCCAGCAGCTTCGCAGGGACCAATCCACCCCTCCACTTT. It codes for CASSFAGTNPPLHF.

The rearrangement links TRBV6-1 to TRBJ1-6; no reliable D call. From germline, CDR1 is MNHNS and CDR2 SASEGT. This CDR3 spans 13 amino acids. V was cut by 1 base and J by 7 bases, with 5 bases left in between. CDR3 in amino acids: CASSEVLNSPLHF. The CDR3 DNA follows: TGTGCCAGCAGTGAAGTCCTGAATTCACCCCTCCACTTT.

This clonotype was counted between two and nine times. The gene calls are TRBV27 and TRBJ2-2, with D possibly TRBD1 on 6 matching bases. The CDR3 length is 14 residues. CDR1 and CDR2 (germline): MNHEY, SMNVEV (reference sequence). Trimming pared 5 bases from V and 6 bases from J, leaving 13 bases between. The CDR3 here is CASSNQGFSGELFF. The CDR3 DNA is TGTGCCAGCAGTAACCAGGGGTTCTCCGGGGAGCTGTTTTTT.

Comments on this clonotype: The DNA is omitted, as the CDR3 cannot be located on it reliably, and the CDR3 follows TCRdb's listing. The chain couples TRBV12-3 or TRBV12-4 to TRBJ1-2; the table names TRBD1, a call not compared with the DNA. Inclusive of both ends, the CDR3 amounts to 20 amino acids. CDR3 sequence reads: CASSGVGGTGLGPVGPGYTF.

A few counts support this clonotype. The CDR3 DNA reads TGTGCCAGTAGGCGGGGACAGAACTATGGCTACACCTTC. This codes for CASRRGQNYGYTF. The chain couples TRBV19 to TRBJ1-2, with 7 bases fitting TRBD1. CDR3 size: 13 residues. The trim removed 6 bases at V and 2 bases at J, leaving 3 bases unmatched. Germline CDR1 reads LNHDA; CDR2 reads SQIVND (reference sequence).

The chain recombines TRBV28 with TRBJ1-2; a weak D match, TRBD1 (5 bases). This CDR3 spans 16 amino acids. Germline V lookup: CDR1 MDHEN, CDR2 SYDVKM. The V gene lost 4 bases and the J gene lost 4 bases, with 19 bases spanning the gap. This CDR3 reads CASSSPPQGVGYGYTF. The CDR3 coding sequence is TGTGCCAGCAGTTCACCCCCCCAGGGAGTTGGCTATGGCTACACCTTC.

There are a few counts of this clonotype. The gene calls are TRBV6-5 and TRBJ2-2; possibly TRBD1 for D (6 bases). This CDR3 has 17 amino acids. Germline CDR1 is MNHEY and CDR2 is SVGAGI. Trimming stripped 2 bases from V and 2 bases from J, with 15 bases between. CDR3 sequence: CASSYRSGTRNTGELFF. The CDR3 nucleotides are TGTGCCAGCAGTTACCGATCCGGGACACGTAACACCGGGGAGCTGTTTTTT.

This clonotype was detected a few times. V gene TRBV12-3 or TRBV12-4 combines with J gene TRBJ1-1; D call uncertain. This CDR3 is 14 amino acids long. V lost 5 bases to trimming and J lost 1 base, with 11 bases between them. The DNA for the CDR3 is TGTGCCAGCAGTCGGACGGATTCGAACACTGAAGCTTTCTTT. This sequence encodes CASSRTDSNTEAFF.

This rearrangement joins TRBV5-1 to TRBJ2-2, with D perhaps TRBD1 or TRBD2 (5 bases each). CDR3 length: 15 residues. Trimming took 5 bases from V and 0 from J, leaving 11 bases between them. Germline CDR1 and CDR2: SGHRS and YFSETQ. The chain's CDR3 is CASRLGAPNTGELFF. The DNA of the CDR3 is TGCGCCAGCAGGCTCGGGGCGCCGAACACCGGGGAGCTGTTTTTT.